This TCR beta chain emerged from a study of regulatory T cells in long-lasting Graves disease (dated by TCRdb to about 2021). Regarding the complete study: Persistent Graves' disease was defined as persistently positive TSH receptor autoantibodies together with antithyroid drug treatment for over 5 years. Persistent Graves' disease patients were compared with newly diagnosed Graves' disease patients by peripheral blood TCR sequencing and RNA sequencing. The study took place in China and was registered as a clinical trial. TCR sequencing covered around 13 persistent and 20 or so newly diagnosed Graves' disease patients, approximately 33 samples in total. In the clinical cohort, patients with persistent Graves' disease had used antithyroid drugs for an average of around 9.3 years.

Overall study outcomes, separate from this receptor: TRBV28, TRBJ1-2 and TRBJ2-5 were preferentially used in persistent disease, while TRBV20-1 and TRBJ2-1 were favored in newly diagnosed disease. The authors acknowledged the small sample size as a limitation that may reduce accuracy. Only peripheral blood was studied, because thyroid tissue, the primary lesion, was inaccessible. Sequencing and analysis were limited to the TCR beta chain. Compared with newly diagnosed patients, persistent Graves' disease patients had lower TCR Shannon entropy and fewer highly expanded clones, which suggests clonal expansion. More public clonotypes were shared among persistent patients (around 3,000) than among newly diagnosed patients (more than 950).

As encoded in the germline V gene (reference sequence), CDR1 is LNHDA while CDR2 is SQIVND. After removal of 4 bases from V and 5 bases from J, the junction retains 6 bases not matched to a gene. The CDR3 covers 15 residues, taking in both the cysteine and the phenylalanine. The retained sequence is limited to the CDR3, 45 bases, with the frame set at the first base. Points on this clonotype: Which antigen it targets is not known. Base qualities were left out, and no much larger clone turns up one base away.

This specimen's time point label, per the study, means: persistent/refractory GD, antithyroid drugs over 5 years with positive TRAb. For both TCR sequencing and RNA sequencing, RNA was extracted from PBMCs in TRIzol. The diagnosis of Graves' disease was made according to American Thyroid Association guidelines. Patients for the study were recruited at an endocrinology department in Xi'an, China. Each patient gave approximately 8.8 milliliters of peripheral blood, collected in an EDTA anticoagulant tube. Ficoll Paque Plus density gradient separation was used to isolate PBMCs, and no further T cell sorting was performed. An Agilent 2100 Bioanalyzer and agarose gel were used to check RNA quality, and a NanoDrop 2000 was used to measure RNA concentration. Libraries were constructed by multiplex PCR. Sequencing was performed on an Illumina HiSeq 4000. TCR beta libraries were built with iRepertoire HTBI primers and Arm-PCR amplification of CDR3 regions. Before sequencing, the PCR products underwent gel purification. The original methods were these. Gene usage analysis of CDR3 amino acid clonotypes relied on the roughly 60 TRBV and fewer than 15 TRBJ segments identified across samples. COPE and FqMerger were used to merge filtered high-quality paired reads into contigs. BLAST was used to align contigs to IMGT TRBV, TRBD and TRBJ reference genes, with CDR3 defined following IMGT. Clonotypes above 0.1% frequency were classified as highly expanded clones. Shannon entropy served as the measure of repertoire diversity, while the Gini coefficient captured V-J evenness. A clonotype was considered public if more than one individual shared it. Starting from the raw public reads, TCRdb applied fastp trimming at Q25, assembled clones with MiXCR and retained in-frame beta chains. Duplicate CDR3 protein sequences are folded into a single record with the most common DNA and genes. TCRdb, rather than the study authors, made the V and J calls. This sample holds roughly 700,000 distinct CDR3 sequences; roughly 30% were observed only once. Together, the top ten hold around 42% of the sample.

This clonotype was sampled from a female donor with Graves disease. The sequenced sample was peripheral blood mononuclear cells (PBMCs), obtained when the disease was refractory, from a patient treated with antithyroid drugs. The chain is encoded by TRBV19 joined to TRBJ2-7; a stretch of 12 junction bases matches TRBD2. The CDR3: CASSRTSGVRNEQYF. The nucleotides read TGTGCCAGTAGTAGGACTAGCGGGGTTCGGAACGAGCAGTACTTC.